This TCR beta chain was sequenced during a study of T cells after yellow fever vaccination. Notes on the study in general: A limited proportion of clonotypes was detected within both the CD4 and CD8 compartments.

The CDR3 totals 15 residues. V was clipped by 2 bases and J by 2 bases, with 12 bases between them. Looked up from germline, CDR1 is KGHSH and CDR2 is LQKENI. TCRdb reprocessed the 5' RACE reads via MiXCR and lists one record per CDR3 protein. The table includes approximately 160,000 distinct CDR3 sequences, roughly 8.8% detected once. There are a few counts of this clonotype. The antigen remains undetermined. This TCR was sampled from a man younger than 35 who received the YFV17D yellow fever vaccine. J is TRBJ1-2 and V is TRBV18; D remains unclear. The specimen was CD8+ T cells sorted from PBMCs, collected 45 days after the yellow fever booster vaccination. In DNA form, the CDR3 reads TGTGCCAGCTCACCAGGGGATGTAAGGAACTATGGCTACACCTTC. Amino acids: CASSPGDVRNYGYTF.